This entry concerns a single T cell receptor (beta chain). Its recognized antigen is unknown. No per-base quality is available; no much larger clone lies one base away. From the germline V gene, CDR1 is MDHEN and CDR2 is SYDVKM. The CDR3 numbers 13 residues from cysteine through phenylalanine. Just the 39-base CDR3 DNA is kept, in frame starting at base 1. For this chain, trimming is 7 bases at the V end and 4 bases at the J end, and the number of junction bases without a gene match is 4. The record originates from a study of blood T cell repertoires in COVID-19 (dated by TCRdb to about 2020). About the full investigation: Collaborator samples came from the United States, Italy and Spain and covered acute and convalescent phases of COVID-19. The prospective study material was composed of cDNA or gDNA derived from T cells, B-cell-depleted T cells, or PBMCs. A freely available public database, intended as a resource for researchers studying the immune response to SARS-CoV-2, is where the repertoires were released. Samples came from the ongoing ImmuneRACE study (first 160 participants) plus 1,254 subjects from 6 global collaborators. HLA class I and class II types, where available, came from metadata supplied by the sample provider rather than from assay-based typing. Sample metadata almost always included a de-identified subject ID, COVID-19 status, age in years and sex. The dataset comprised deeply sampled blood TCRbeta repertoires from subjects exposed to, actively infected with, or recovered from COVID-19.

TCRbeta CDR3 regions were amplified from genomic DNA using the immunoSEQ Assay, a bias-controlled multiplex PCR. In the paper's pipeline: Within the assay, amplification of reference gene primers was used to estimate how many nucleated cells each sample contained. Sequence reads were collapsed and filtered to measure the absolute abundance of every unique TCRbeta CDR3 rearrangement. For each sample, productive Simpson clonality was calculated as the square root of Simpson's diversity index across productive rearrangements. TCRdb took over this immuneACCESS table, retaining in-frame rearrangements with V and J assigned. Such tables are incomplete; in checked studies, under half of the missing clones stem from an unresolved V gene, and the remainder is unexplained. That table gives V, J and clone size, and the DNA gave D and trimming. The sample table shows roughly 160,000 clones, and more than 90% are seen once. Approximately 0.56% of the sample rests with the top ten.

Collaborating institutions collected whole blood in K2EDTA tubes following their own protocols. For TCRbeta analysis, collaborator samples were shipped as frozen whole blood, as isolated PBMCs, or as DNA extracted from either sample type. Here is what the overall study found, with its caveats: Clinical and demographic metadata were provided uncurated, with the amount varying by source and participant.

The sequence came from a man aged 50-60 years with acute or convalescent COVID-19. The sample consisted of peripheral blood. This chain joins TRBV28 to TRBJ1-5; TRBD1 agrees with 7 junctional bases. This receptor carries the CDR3 CASTQQGNQPQHF. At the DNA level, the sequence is TGTGCCAGCACCCAACAGGGGAATCAGCCCCAGCATTTT. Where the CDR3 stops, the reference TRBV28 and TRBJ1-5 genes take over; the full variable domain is DVKVTQSSRYLVKRTGEKVFLECVQDMDHENMFWYRQDPGLGLRLIYFSYDVKMKEKGDIPEGYSVSREKKERFSLILESASTNQTSMYLCASTQQGNQPQHFGDGTRLSIL.